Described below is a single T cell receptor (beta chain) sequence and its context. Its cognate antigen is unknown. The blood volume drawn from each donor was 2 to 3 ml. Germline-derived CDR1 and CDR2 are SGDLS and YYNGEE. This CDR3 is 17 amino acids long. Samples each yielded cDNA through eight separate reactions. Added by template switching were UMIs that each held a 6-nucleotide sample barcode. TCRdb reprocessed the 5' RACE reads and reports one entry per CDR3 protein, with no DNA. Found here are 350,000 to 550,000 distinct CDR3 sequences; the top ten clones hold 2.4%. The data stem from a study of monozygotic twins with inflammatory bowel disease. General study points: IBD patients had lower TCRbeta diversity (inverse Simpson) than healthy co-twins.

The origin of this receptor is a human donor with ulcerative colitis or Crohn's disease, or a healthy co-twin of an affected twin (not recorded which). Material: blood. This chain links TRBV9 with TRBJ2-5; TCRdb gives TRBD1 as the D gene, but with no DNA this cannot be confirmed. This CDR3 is CASSVVYSPGMQETQYF.